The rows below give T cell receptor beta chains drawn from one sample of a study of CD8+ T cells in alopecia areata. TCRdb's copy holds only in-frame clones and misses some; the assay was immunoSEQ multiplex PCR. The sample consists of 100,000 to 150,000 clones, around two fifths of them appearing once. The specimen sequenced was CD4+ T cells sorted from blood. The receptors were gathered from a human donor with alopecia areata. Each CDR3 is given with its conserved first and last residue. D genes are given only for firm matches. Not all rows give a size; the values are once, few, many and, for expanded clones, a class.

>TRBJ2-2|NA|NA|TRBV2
TGTGCCAGCAGTGAATTGGGGACTTCGACCGGGGAGCTGTTTTTT
CASSELGTSTGELFF
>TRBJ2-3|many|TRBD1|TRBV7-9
TGTGCCAGCAGCTATACAGGGGGCGCAGATACGCAGTATTTT
CASSYTGGADTQYF
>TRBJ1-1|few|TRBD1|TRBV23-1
TGCGCCAGCAGTCCCCCTCCGGGACAGTGCTTGAACACTGAAGCTTTCTTT
CASSPPPGQCLNTEAFF
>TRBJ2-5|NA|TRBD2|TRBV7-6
TGTGCCAGCAGCACGGGACTAGCGGGGACCCAGTACTTC
CASSTGLAGTQYF
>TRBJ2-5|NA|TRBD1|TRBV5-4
TGTGCCAGCAGCTTGACAGGGGGCACACAAGAGACCCAGTACTTC
CASSLTGGTQETQYF
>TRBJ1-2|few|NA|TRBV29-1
TGCAGCGCCCAGCGGAATAAGTATGGCTACACCTTC
CSAQRNKYGYTF
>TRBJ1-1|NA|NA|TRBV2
TGTGCCAGCAGTGAGTTCCGGGAGAACACTGAAGCTTTCTTT
CASSEFRENTEAFF
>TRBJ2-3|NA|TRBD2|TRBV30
TGTGCCTGGAGGCTAGCGGGAGCCCCAGATACGCAGTATTTT
CAWRLAGAPDTQYF
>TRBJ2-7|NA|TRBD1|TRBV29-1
TGCAGCGCGGGGACAGGAGCCCCCTACGAGCAGTACTTC
CSAGTGAPYEQYF
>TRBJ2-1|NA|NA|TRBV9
TGTGCCAGCAGCCCGGGGCTCTACAATGAGCAGTTCTTC
CASSPGLYNEQFF
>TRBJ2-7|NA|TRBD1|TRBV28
TGTGCCAGCAGTGCGGACAGGAAGTCCGAGCAGTACTTC
CASSADRKSEQYF
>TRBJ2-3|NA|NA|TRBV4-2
TGTGCCAGCAGCCAACCCCCGGGCGGGGAGACAGATACGCAGTATTTT
CASSQPPGGETDTQYF
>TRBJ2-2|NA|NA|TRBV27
TGTGCCAGCAGTTCCCCCGCAGGGAGGCGCACCGGGGAGCTGTTTTTT
CASSSPAGRRTGELFF
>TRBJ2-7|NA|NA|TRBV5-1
TGCGCCAGCAGTTCTACCGGAGAGGAGCAGTACTTC
CASSSTGEEQYF
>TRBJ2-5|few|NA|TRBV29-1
TGCAGCGTTGTGACAGGACCGCAAGAGACCCAGTACTTC
CSVVTGPQETQYF
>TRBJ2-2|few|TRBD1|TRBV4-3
TGCGCCAGCAGCCAAGATGGGACAGTTTACACCGGGGAGCTGTTTTTT
CASSQDGTVYTGELFF
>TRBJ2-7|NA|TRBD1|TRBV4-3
TGCGCCAGCAGCCTCGGGACAGGACAGGGGATCTCCTACGAGCAGTACTTC
CASSLGTGQGISYEQYF
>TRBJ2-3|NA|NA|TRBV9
TGTGCCAGCAGCCCGTATGTTACAGATACGCAGTATTTT
CASSPYVTDTQYF
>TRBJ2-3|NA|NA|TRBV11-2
TGTGCCAGCAGCTTAAATGGGGGTTCGACAGATACGCAGTATTTT
CASSLNGGSTDTQYF
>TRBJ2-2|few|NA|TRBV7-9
TGTGCCAGCACCGTTACCACCGGCGGGGAGCTGTTTTTT
CASTVTTGGELFF
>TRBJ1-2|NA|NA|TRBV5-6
TGTGCCAGCAGCTTGGTAACAGACTATGGCTACACCTTC
CASSLVTDYGYTF
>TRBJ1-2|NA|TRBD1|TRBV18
TGTGTCAGCTCAACGACAGGGTTGAGCGGCTACACCTTC
CVSSTTGLSGYTF
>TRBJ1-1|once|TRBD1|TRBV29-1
TGCAGCGTTGAAGCCCCGGACAGGGAATGGGATGGCACTGAAGCTTTCTTT
CSVEAPDREWDGTEAFF
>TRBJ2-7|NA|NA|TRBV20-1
TGCAGTGCTAGAGTCCCCGGGACGGCGTACTTC
CSARVPGTAYF
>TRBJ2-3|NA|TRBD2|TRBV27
TGTGCCAGCATCTCTAGCGGACCCACAGATACGCAGTATTTT
CASISSGPTDTQYF
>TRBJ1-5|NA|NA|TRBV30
TGTGCCTGGAGTCCGACCAGGAGCCAGCCCCAGCATTTT
CAWSPTRSQPQHF
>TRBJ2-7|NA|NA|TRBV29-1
TGCAGCGTTGCCGTCGGACCGACCACTTCCTACGAGCAGTACTTC
CSVAVGPTTSYEQYF
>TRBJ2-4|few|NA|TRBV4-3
TGCGCCAGCAGCCAAGATCCCCCTCACGCGTCCAAAAACATTCAGTACTTC
CASSQDPPHASKNIQYF
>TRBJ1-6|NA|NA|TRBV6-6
TGTGCCAGCAGCCCCGTAGGAACGGGTAATTCACCCCTCCACTTT
CASSPVGTGNSPLHF
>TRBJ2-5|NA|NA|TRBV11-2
TGTGCCAGCAGCTTCGGAGAGACCCAGTACTTC
CASSFGETQYF
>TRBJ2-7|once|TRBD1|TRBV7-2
TGTGCCAGCAGCTCGACAGGGTTGTCCTACGAGCAGTACTTC
CASSSTGLSYEQYF
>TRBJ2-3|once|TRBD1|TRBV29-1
TGCAGCGTGGCGGGGACAGGGGGCTTTAGCACAGATACGCAGTATTTT
CSVAGTGGFSTDTQYF
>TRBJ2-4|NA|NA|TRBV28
TGTGCCAGCAGTTTGATGCAGGCCCAAGGAGCCAAAAACATTCAGTACTTC
CASSLMQAQGAKNIQYF
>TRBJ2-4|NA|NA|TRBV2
TGTGCCAGCAAATGGAGTGGGAGCAACATTCAGTACTTC
CASKWSGSNIQYF
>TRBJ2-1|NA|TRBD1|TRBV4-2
TGTGCCAGCAGCCAAGATCAAGGGGGCGTAGAGCAGTTCTTC
CASSQDQGGVEQFF
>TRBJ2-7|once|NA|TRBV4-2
TGTGCCAGCAGCCAAGATACGACCTCCTACGAGCAGTACTTC
CASSQDTTSYEQYF
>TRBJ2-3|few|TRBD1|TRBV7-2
TGTGCCAGCAGCTCCTCTACCTCCGGGACAGGGTCCACAGATACGCAGTATTTT
CASSSSTSGTGSTDTQYF
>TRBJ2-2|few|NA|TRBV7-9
TGTGCCAGCAGCCGACGGGGGCCCACTAACACCGGGGAGCTGTTTTTT
CASSRRGPTNTGELFF
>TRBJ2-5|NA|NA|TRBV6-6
TGTGCCAGCAGTTACATCGCCAAAGAGACCCAGTACTTC
CASSYIAKETQYF
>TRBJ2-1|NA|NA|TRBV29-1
TGCAGCGTTGAAGATGGAGGGCTACACGTTAAGGATGAGCAGTTCTTC
CSVEDGGLHVKDEQFF
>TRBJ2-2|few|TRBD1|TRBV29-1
TGCAGCGTACGACAGGGGGAGAACACCGGGGAGCTGTTTTTT
CSVRQGENTGELFF
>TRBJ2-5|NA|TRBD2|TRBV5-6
TGTGCCAGCAGCTCCACCGGGACTAGCGCTTTGGGCGAGACCCAGTACTTC
CASSSTGTSALGETQYF
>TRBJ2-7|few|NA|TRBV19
TGTGCCAGTAGTAGTGCCTACGAGCAGTACTTC
CASSSAYEQYF
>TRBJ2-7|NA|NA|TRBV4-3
TGCGCCAGCAGCCAAGGGCATTCCCTCGGGTACGAGCAGTACTTC
CASSQGHSLGYEQYF
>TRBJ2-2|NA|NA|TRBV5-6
TGTGCCAGCAGCCTGGACTGGTACACCGGGGAGCTGTTTTTT
CASSLDWYTGELFF
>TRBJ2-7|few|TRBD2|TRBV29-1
TGCAGCGTTGAAGGAGGGAGGGCCGCGGGGGAGCAGTACTTC
CSVEGGRAAGEQYF